This T cell receptor beta chain is from a study of cytomegalovirus exposure and HLA in healthy donors. CDR1 is MGHRA and CDR2 is YSYEKL in the germline V gene. With 1 base clipped from V and 5 bases from J, the junction kept 8 bases outside the gene matches. CDR3 size: 17 residues. A multiplex PCR was run with 60 Vbeta primers and 13 Jbeta primers. Sequenced by immunoSEQ multiplex PCR; TCRdb stores in-frame clones only, minus some. The sample carries tens of thousands of clones, just over 75% recorded once. Material: PBMCs. This sequence joins TRBV4-1 and TRBJ1-5; 10 positions match TRBD1. The receptor was derived from a man aged 50 to 60 in good health and CMV-seronegative. The CDR3 bases are TGCGCCAGCAGCCAAGGGGAGAGACAGGGGGCTTATCAGCCCCAGCATTTT. As protein: CASSQGERQGAYQPQHF.